The next 3 T cell receptor beta chains were all read from a single sample in a study of control samples from healthy donors and cancer patients. Sequencing used immunoSEQ multiplex PCR; TCRdb keeps in-frame clones, though not all of them. Of 55,000 to 80,000 clones in the sample, more than 70% were seen once. Input material: PBMCs. These receptors were collected from a man aged 60-69 years with colorectal cancer.

The V call is TRBV19, the J call TRBJ2-1, with 8 positions matching TRBD1. This CDR3 comprises 17 residues. The germline gives CDR1 LNHDA, CDR2 SQIVND (reference sequence). V gave up 6 bases and J gave up 8 bases; unmatched junction bases: 18. CDR3 DNA: TGTGCCAGTAGCCCCTCGGAGTGGGACAGGTCACCTCATGAGCAGTTCTTC. It encodes CASSPSEWDRSPHEQFF.

About this clone: Germline is not matched at one junction end, which may reflect a read error. The chain combines TRBV5-4 with TRBJ1-3; 7 bases line up with TRBD1. Germline-derived CDR1 and CDR2 are SGHNT and YYREEE (reference sequence). There are 14 residues in the CDR3. CDR3 amino acids: CASSPSLGTVASHF. The CDR3 region has the DNA TGTGCCAGCAGCCCGTCGCTCGGGACAGTCGCCAGCCATTTT.

The CDR3: CASSLAQRGQGTDTQYF. DNA of the CDR3: TGCGCCAGCAGCTTGGCGCAGCGGGGGCAGGGCACAGATACGCAGTATTTT. The chain carries TRBV5-1 and TRBJ2-3, with 8 nucleotides matching TRBD2. Looked up from germline, CDR1 is SGHRS and CDR2 is YFSETQ. The CDR3 covers 17 residues. The V and J ends lost 0 bases and 1 base, in that order; junction bases with no gene match: 7.